Listed below are T cell receptor beta chains from one sample, sequenced in a study of T cells in Graves' hyperthyroidism and ophthalmopathy. TCRdb reprocessed the multiplex PCR reads with MiXCR, giving one entry per CDR3 protein. The data hold 480,000 or so distinct CDR3 sequences, with over 45% observed a single time. The sequenced sample was peripheral blood or thyroid tissue (not recorded which). These receptors originate from an adult woman with Graves' disease, either hyperthyroidism or ophthalmopathy (not recorded which). Both conserved end residues are part of each CDR3. Each record gives: D gene, J gene, V gene, clone size, CDR3 DNA, CDR3 protein. The D gene is left open where the match is weak. Some rows mark clone size as missing; the rest say once, few, many or name a class of expanded clone.

D: TRBD2
J: TRBJ2-5
V: TRBV4-1
size: many
DNA: TGCGCCAGCAGCCCGGGACTAGCGGGAGATTCAGAGACCCAGTACTTC
CDR3: CASSPGLAGDSETQYF

D: NA
J: TRBJ2-1
V: TRBV7-2
size: NA
DNA: TGTGCCAGCAGCTTAGTTCCCGGACGGTCGGCCAACAATGAGCAGTTCTTC
CDR3: CASSLVPGRSANNEQFF

D: TRBD1
J: TRBJ2-7
V: TRBV6-1
size: few
DNA: TGTGCCAGCAGTGAATGGACAGGGGATCCCTACGAGCAGTACTTC
CDR3: CASSEWTGDPYEQYF

D: NA
J: TRBJ1-5
V: TRBV2
size: NA
DNA: TGTGCCAGCAGTTACGGGGTCAGGAGGGTCGAGCAGCCCCAGCATTTT
CDR3: CASSYGVRRVEQPQHF

D: TRBD1
J: TRBJ1-3
V: TRBV12-3/TRBV12-4
size: many
DNA: TGTGCCAGCAGCCAACAGGGGGCTGGAAACACCATATATTTT
CDR3: CASSQQGAGNTIYF

D: TRBD1
J: TRBJ1-2
V: TRBV29-1
size: many
DNA: TGCAGCGTTTTCAGGACAGGGAGCTATGGCTACACCTTC
CDR3: CSVFRTGSYGYTF

D: TRBD2
J: TRBJ2-7
V: TRBV12-3/TRBV12-4
size: NA
DNA: TGTGCCAGCAGTTCGGGACTAGCGCGCGAGCAGTACTTC
CDR3: CASSSGLAREQYF

D: NA
J: TRBJ1-1
V: TRBV29-1
size: few
DNA: TGCAGCAATGCAGGGGATTCGAACACTGAAGCTTTCTTT
CDR3: CSNAGDSNTEAFF

D: NA
J: TRBJ1-4
V: TRBV7-9
size: NA
DNA: TGTGCCACCCTTGATAAACAGGGACCGAATGAAAAACTGTTTTTT
CDR3: CATLDKQGPNEKLFF

D: NA
J: TRBJ2-5
V: TRBV29-1
size: many
DNA: TGCAGCGTTGAAGGGGGAAACCAAGAGACCCAGTACTTC
CDR3: CSVEGGNQETQYF

D: NA
J: TRBJ2-7
V: TRBV14
size: many
DNA: TGTGCCAGCAGCCTCCAGGGGTGGCACGAGCAGTACTTC
CDR3: CASSLQGWHEQYF

D: TRBD1
J: TRBJ2-3
V: TRBV12-3/TRBV12-4
size: once
DNA: TGTGCCAGCAGGAGACAGGGGCCGAGCACAGATACGCAGTATTTT
CDR3: CASRRQGPSTDTQYF

D: TRBD2
J: TRBJ2-6
V: TRBV7-8
size: NA
DNA: TGTGCCAGCAGTTCCGGGACTAACAACGTCCTGACTTTC
CDR3: CASSSGTNNVLTF

D: TRBD1
J: TRBJ1-6
V: TRBV4-1
size: many
DNA: TGCGCCAGCAGACCACCGGGACAGGGTTCTTCACCCCTCCACTTT
CDR3: CASRPPGQGSSPLHF

D: NA
J: TRBJ1-2
V: TRBV29-1
size: once
DNA: TGCAGCGTTGAAGGGACGGATGGCTACACCTTC
CDR3: CSVEGTDGYTF

D: NA
J: TRBJ2-1
V: TRBV20-1
size: NA
DNA: TGCAGTGCTCCCCTCGGGGACAATGAGCAGTTCTTC
CDR3: CSAPLGDNEQFF

D: NA
J: TRBJ1-2
V: TRBV4-2
size: NA
DNA: TGTGCCAGCAGCCAAGGCCAGGGTGGACGCTACACCTTC
CDR3: CASSQGQGGRYTF

D: TRBD1
J: TRBJ1-3
V: TRBV7-9
size: few
DNA: TGCGCCAGCAGCGGGGGCAGGGGGTTTGGAAACACCATATATTTT
CDR3: CASSGGRGFGNTIYF

D: NA
J: TRBJ2-7
V: TRBV7-2
size: NA
DNA: TGTGCCAGCAGCTCCCTACCTGCCTACGAGCAGTACTTC
CDR3: CASSSLPAYEQYF

D: NA
J: TRBJ1-1
V: TRBV7-9
size: NA
DNA: TGTGCCAGCAGCCAAGCCGCCCGATCCACTGAAGCTTTCTTT
CDR3: CASSQAARSTEAFF

D: NA
J: TRBJ1-4
V: TRBV5-6
size: many
DNA: TGTGCCAGCAGTGTGGTTAATGAAAAACTGTTTTTT
CDR3: CASSVVNEKLFF

D: TRBD1
J: TRBJ1-1
V: TRBV7-8
size: NA
DNA: TGTGCCCGCACGATTTACCAGGGGGTCCTGAACACTGAAGCTTTCTTT
CDR3: CARTIYQGVLNTEAFF

D: NA
J: TRBJ2-7
V: TRBV10-2
size: many
DNA: TGCGCCAGCCTCCGAGGGGGACGGGCCTACGAGCAGTACTTC
CDR3: CASLRGGRAYEQYF

D: NA
J: TRBJ1-1
V: TRBV2
size: few
DNA: TGTGCCAGCAGACCGTCCCGGGGGAACACTGAAGCTTTCTTT
CDR3: CASRPSRGNTEAFF

D: NA
J: TRBJ2-7
V: TRBV29-1
size: many
DNA: TGCAGCGTTGAAAGCCCAGGGCCCACTGGCCCCTACGAGCAGTACTTC
CDR3: CSVESPGPTGPYEQYF

D: TRBD1
J: TRBJ1-1
V: TRBV19
size: many
DNA: TGTGCCAGTGCCCCCGGGGACAGAATTAACACTGAAGCTTTCTTT
CDR3: CASAPGDRINTEAFF

D: NA
J: TRBJ1-2
V: TRBV18
size: few
DNA: TGTGCCAGCTCAGGAGACGTAAACTATGGCTACACCTTC
CDR3: CASSGDVNYGYTF

D: TRBD1
J: TRBJ2-7
V: TRBV9
size: once
DNA: TGTGCCAGCAGCGCCCCCGGGACAGGATCTTACGAGCAGTACTTC
CDR3: CASSAPGTGSYEQYF

D: NA
J: TRBJ2-2
V: TRBV5-1
size: few
DNA: TGCGCCAGCAGCCAGGGGTTCGGGGAGCTGTTTTTT
CDR3: CASSQGFGELFF

D: TRBD1
J: TRBJ1-4
V: TRBV5-4
size: NA
DNA: TGTGCCAGCAGCGTGCAGGGACAGGCCCTGGGAGAAAAACTGTTTTTT
CDR3: CASSVQGQALGEKLFF

D: TRBD1
J: TRBJ1-4
V: TRBV10-3
size: many
DNA: TGTGCCATCAGCCCGACAGGGGGCTTAAGTGAAAAACTGTTTTTT
CDR3: CAISPTGGLSEKLFF

D: NA
J: TRBJ1-6
V: TRBV5-1
size: NA
DNA: TGCGCCAGCAGCTTGCCAGGGGACAATTCACCCCTCCACTTT
CDR3: CASSLPGDNSPLHF

D: TRBD1
J: TRBJ1-6
V: TRBV7-8
size: many
DNA: TGTGCCAGCAGCCTCCAGGACAGGGGTCAGTCACCCCTCCACTTT
CDR3: CASSLQDRGQSPLHF

D: TRBD1
J: TRBJ1-2
V: TRBV6-2/TRBV6-3
size: many
DNA: TGTGCCAGCAGTGAGACAGGGAACTATGGCTACACCTTC
CDR3: CASSETGNYGYTF

D: TRBD1
J: TRBJ2-7
V: TRBV5-1
size: many
DNA: TGCGCCAGCAGGGACGACAGGGGGAAATACGAGCAGTACTTC
CDR3: CASRDDRGKYEQYF

D: TRBD2
J: TRBJ2-5
V: TRBV7-2
size: few
DNA: TGTGCCATCAGGCGGGAGGGCCTCGAGACCCAGTACTTC
CDR3: CAIRREGLETQYF

D: TRBD1
J: TRBJ1-4
V: TRBV10-3
size: few
DNA: TGTGCCAGCAGAAACCCTTCCGGGACAGGGGACCTAATGCGGGAAAATGAAAAACTGTTTTTT
CDR3: CASRNPSGTGDLMRENEKLFF

D: NA
J: TRBJ1-5
V: TRBV2
size: NA
DNA: TGTGCCAGCAGTGGTGGGGGAGTGCTAGGCCAGCATTTT
CDR3: CASSGGGVLGQHF

D: NA
J: TRBJ1-5
V: TRBV10-3
size: NA
DNA: TGTGCCATCAGTGGGGACGGGGGGAATCAGCCCCAGCATTTT
CDR3: CAISGDGGNQPQHF

D: TRBD1
J: TRBJ1-4
V: TRBV20-1
size: many
DNA: TGCAGTGCTAGAGATCCGGGAGGGACAGGGGGCAGGTGGGATGAAAAACTGTTTTTT
CDR3: CSARDPGGTGGRWDEKLFF

D: TRBD2
J: TRBJ2-1
V: TRBV24-1
size: NA
DNA: TGTGCCACCAGTGAACCACTAGCGGGAGGGCTCCGCAATGAGCAGTTCTTC
CDR3: CATSEPLAGGLRNEQFF

D: NA
J: TRBJ2-6
V: TRBV5-5
size: NA
DNA: TGTGCCAGCAGCTTTACGCACTCTGGGGCCAACGTCCTGACTTTC
CDR3: CASSFTHSGANVLTF

D: NA
J: TRBJ1-1
V: TRBV6-6
size: NA
DNA: TGTGCCAGCAGCGGCCCGTGGGGGAACACTGAAGCTTTCTTT
CDR3: CASSGPWGNTEAFF

D: NA
J: TRBJ2-5
V: TRBV7-6
size: NA
DNA: TGTGCCAGCAGCTTAGACCTCGGGACCCGGAGGCGAGAGACCCAGTACTTC
CDR3: CASSLDLGTRRRETQYF

D: NA
J: TRBJ1-1
V: TRBV28
size: few
DNA: TGTGCCAGCGGACCATACACTGAAGCTTTCTTT
CDR3: CASGPYTEAFF

D: TRBD1
J: TRBJ1-5
V: TRBV20-1
size: many
DNA: TGCAGTGCCAGCGGACAGGGTGATCAGCCCCAGCATTTT
CDR3: CSASGQGDQPQHF

D: NA
J: TRBJ1-1
V: TRBV10-3
size: few
DNA: TGTGCCATCAGTTCCCTAACGGGAGGGACGACTGAAGCTTTCTTT
CDR3: CAISSLTGGTTEAFF

D: TRBD2
J: TRBJ2-1
V: TRBV24-1
size: NA
DNA: TGTGCCACCAGTGATGGACTAGCGGGAAACAATGAGCAGTTCTTC
CDR3: CATSDGLAGNNEQFF

D: NA
J: TRBJ2-2
V: TRBV29-1
size: NA
DNA: TGCAGCGCCGAAGGGGCCCTGAACACCGGGGAGCTGTTTTTT
CDR3: CSAEGALNTGELFF